This T cell receptor (beta chain) emerged from a study of T cells in Graves' hyperthyroidism and ophthalmopathy. Study outcomes and limitations: Most clonotypes expanded in thyroid above 0.001 were likewise present in blood. Separation of ophthalmopathy from stable hyperthyroidism was achieved by a 13 V-J model.

This clonotype turned up a few times. Its specificity is unknown. TCR beta CDR3 regions were amplified from RNA. First-round RT-PCR targeting the TCR CDR3 was performed with the HTBI primer set. TCRdb itself ran the multiplex PCR reads through MiXCR, one entry per CDR3 protein. This sample has hundreds of thousands of distinct CDR3 sequences, with 14% found just once. Patients with ophthalmopathy all had a Clinical Activity Score of at least 3, a NOSPECS grade of at least 4 and duration under 3 months. Per the germline V gene, CDR1 is MNHGY and CDR2 is SVAAGI. The CDR3 consists of 16 residues. Trimming pared 3 bases from V and 0 bases from J, leaving 11 bases between.

This sequence joins TRBV6-9 and TRBJ2-2; D may match TRBD1 or TRBD2 (5 bases each). The clonotype was recovered from a woman aged 45-59 years with Graves' ophthalmopathy. The sample comprised blood. The CDR3 DNA is TGTGCCAGCAGTTACGCAGGGACGGCGAACACCGGGGAGCTGTTTTTT. It is translated as CASSYAGTANTGELFF.